The rows below give T cell receptor beta chains drawn from one sample of a study of cytomegalovirus exposure and HLA in healthy donors. TCRdb keeps only in-frame clones here, not all; method: immunoSEQ multiplex PCR. This sample has about 160,000 clones, with approximately 79% found just once. Sample: PBMCs. Source of these receptors: a man aged 55 to 69 in good health and CMV-seronegative. Both conserved end residues are part of each CDR3. A D gene is named only where the DNA matches it firmly. Clone size is shown for a subset of rows, as once, few, many or a class of expanded clone.

abundance	d_gene	v_gene	j_gene	CDR3nt	CDR3aa
NA	NA	TRBV2	TRBJ2-1	TGTGCCAGCGGTGGAAACCTGGACATTTACAATGAGCAGTTCTTC	CASGGNLDIYNEQFF
NA	TRBD2	TRBV11-3	TRBJ2-5	TGTGCCAGCAGCTTAGGACTAGCGGAGATACAAGAGACCCAGTACTTC	CASSLGLAEIQETQYF
NA	NA	TRBV19	TRBJ1-1	TGTGCCAGTAGTATAGAGGCGGTGATGAACACTGAAGCTTTCTTT	CASSIEAVMNTEAFF
once	TRBD2	TRBV29-1	TRBJ2-7	TGCAGCGTTGAAGGTGGGGGGGGAACCTACGAGCAGTACTTC	CSVEGGGGTYEQYF
once	TRBD1	TRBV7-9	TRBJ1-1	TGTGCCAGCAGCTCGATACCCGGACAGGGCAAATTGTACACTGAAGCTTTCTTT	CASSSIPGQGKLYTEAFF
NA	NA	TRBV30	TRBJ1-1	TGTGCCTGGAGTGTCCGAGACAGGCCGGTCACTGAAGCTTTCTTT	CAWSVRDRPVTEAFF
once	NA	TRBV5-5	TRBJ2-7	TGTGCCAGCAGCTTGGCTGGGGGCGCTCCCTACGAGCAGTACTTC	CASSLAGGAPYEQYF
NA	NA	TRBV14	TRBJ1-6	TGTGCCAGCAGCCCACAGGTGTATAATTCACCCCTCCACTTT	CASSPQVYNSPLHF
NA	NA	TRBV5-1	TRBJ1-1	TGCGCCAGCAGCCGTGACGGGACAAACACTGAAGCTTTCTTT	CASSRDGTNTEAFF
NA	TRBD2	TRBV7-7	TRBJ2-2	TGTGCCAGCGAAGCCGGGACTAGCGGGAACACCGGGGAGCTGTTTTTT	CASEAGTSGNTGELFF
NA	TRBD2	TRBV7-8	TRBJ2-5	TGTGCCAGCAGCCGTGGGACTAGCGGGTACCAAGAGACCCAGTACTTC	CASSRGTSGYQETQYF
once	NA	TRBV18	TRBJ2-7	TGTGCCAGCTCACGACTCCCAGGCAGGGGCAGCTCCTACGAGCAGTACTTC	CASSRLPGRGSSYEQYF
NA	NA	TRBV5-1	TRBJ2-7	TGCGCCAGCAGCATGGACAGCCGTACCTACGAGCAGTACTTC	CASSMDSRTYEQYF
NA	NA	TRBV28	TRBJ2-7	TGTGCCAGCGGTCAGGGTTCGCCCTACGAGCAGTACTTC	CASGQGSPYEQYF
NA	NA	TRBV5-1	TRBJ1-4	TGCGCCAGCAGCTTGGTACCAGGGATCACTAATGAAAAACTGTTTTTT	CASSLVPGITNEKLFF
once	TRBD1	TRBV5-4	TRBJ1-2	TGTGCCAGCAGCTTGGCCCAGGGGGCAAACTATGGCTACACCTTC	CASSLAQGANYGYTF
NA	NA	TRBV5-8	TRBJ1-1	TGTGCCAGCAGCTTTGGCGGGACGGTGAACACTGAAGCTTTCTTT	CASSFGGTVNTEAFF
NA	TRBD1	TRBV6-1	TRBJ1-5	TGTGCCAGCATTGGGACAGCCTATCAGCCCCAGCATTTT	CASIGTAYQPQHF
NA	NA	TRBV4-1	TRBJ2-3	TGCGCCAGCAGCCAAGACCCAGGGTTGGGTCAAGATACGCAGTATTTT	CASSQDPGLGQDTQYF
few	TRBD1	TRBV10-3	TRBJ1-2	TGTGCCATCAGTGGACCGGGACAGGGGGCCCCCTATGGCTACACCTTC	CAISGPGQGAPYGYTF
once	NA	TRBV7-2	TRBJ1-2	TGTGCCAGCAGCCCAGGGGTCGGGGGGGACCTTAACTATGGCTACACCTTC	CASSPGVGGDLNYGYTF
NA	NA	TRBV18	TRBJ2-7	TGTGCCAGCTCACCAAGCCAGACAGGCCATTACGAGCAGTACTTC	CASSPSQTGHYEQYF
NA	NA	TRBV6-1	TRBJ2-5	TGTGCCAGCAGGCGGGGACCGCCCCGAGAGACCCAGTACTTC	CASRRGPPRETQYF
NA	NA	TRBV5-1	TRBJ2-2	TGCGCCAGCAGCTTGGCCCCGGGAGCTGGCACCGGGGAGCTGTTTTTT	CASSLAPGAGTGELFF
NA	TRBD1	TRBV2	TRBJ2-7	TGTGCCAGCAGATTGGGGACAGGGGACTACGAGCAGTACTTC	CASRLGTGDYEQYF
NA	NA	TRBV20-1	TRBJ2-5	TGCAGTGCTAGAGCGGAGACCCAGTACTTC	CSARAETQYF
NA	NA	TRBV6-5	TRBJ1-5	TGTGCCAGCAGTTACTGGCAGGGACAGCCCCAGCATTTT	CASSYWQGQPQHF
NA	TRBD2	TRBV28	TRBJ2-3	TGTGCCAGCTTGCCGGGACTAGCGGTTAATACGCAGTATTTT	CASLPGLAVNTQYF
NA	TRBD2	TRBV28	TRBJ2-7	TGTGCCAGCACCCTCTTCGGGGGGAGGTACGAGCAGTACTTC	CASTLFGGRYEQYF
NA	NA	TRBV9	TRBJ1-1	TGTGCCAGCAGCTACGTAACAGGTAACACTGAAGCTTTCTTT	CASSYVTGNTEAFF
NA	NA	TRBV2	TRBJ2-3	TGTGCCAGCAGTGAAAGGCCCCAGCGGGCAGATACGCAGTATTTT	CASSERPQRADTQYF
few	NA	TRBV14	TRBJ2-1	TGTGCCAGCAGCCCGAGACTGGGTAATGAGCAGTTCTTC	CASSPRLGNEQFF
NA	TRBD1	TRBV7-2	TRBJ2-7	TGTGCCAGCAGCCGGCAGGGACAGGGGGCCCCCTACGAGCAGTACTTC	CASSRQGQGAPYEQYF
few	TRBD1	TRBV5-1	TRBJ2-7	TGCGCCAGCAGCTTGGAACAGGGGGCGTTCTACGAGCAGTACTTC	CASSLEQGAFYEQYF
once	NA	TRBV6-5	TRBJ2-5	TGTGTAACCCGGCATGTGCTCGGGGAGACCCAGTACTTC	CVTRHVLGETQYF
NA	TRBD2	TRBV7-2	TRBJ2-7	TGTGCCAGCAGCTTATGGGCGGGGGGGCGGTCCTACGAGCAGTACTTC	CASSLWAGGRSYEQYF
NA	TRBD1	TRBV7-2	TRBJ2-1	TGTGCCAGCAGCTTAGACAGGGGGCGAGTCAATGAGCAGTTCTTC	CASSLDRGRVNEQFF